The 4 T cell receptor beta chains in this list originate from one sample, sequenced in a study of blood T cell dynamics during melanoma immunotherapy (dated by TCRdb to 2018 to 2020). The library was made by the immunoSEQ multiplex PCR assay. As stored in TCRdb, this immuneACCESS dataset retains in-frame rearrangements with V and J assigned. A fraction of the clones does not appear; measured against another copy, unresolved V genes explain less than half of the discrepancy, and the remainder lacks a known reason. For this sample there are 4,300 or so clones; approximately 90% appear just once. The ten largest clonotypes hold around 4.6% of the sample. Taken with the paper, the label for time point translates to: week 3, after first cycle of checkpoint inhibitor. This specimen was blood, taken from a patient treated with checkpoint blockade. All receptors come from a human donor with melanoma.

The rearrangement links TRBV5-1 to TRBJ2-5; the D is unclear. The CDR3 covers 14 residues. Trimming removed 3 bases from V and 4 bases from J, with 13 bases in between. Germline V lookup: CDR1 SGHRS, CDR2 YFSETQ. The CDR3 spells CASSSQNLAETQYF. Written as DNA, the CDR3 is TGCGCCAGCAGCTCTCAAAACCTGGCAGAGACCCAGTACTTC. Combining the CDR3 with reference TRBV5-1 and TRBJ2-5 gives the whole variable domain KAGVTQTPRYLIKTRGQQVTLSCSPISGHRSVSWYQQTPGQGLQFLFEYFSETQRNKGNFPGRFSGRQFSNSRSEMNVSTLELGDSALYLCASSSQNLAETQYFGPGTRLLVL.

The V and J genes are TRBV25-1 and TRBJ1-2, with 9 bases aligning to TRBD1. This CDR3 is 15 amino acids long. With V trimmed by 3 bases and J by 4 bases, 6 bases remained unmatched. Per the germline V gene, CDR1 is MGHDK and CDR2 is SYGVNS. The CDR3 DNA sequence: TGTGCCAGCAGTGATCTCGGGACAGGGTCCTATGGCTACACCTTC. Protein: CASSDLGTGSYGYTF.

The genes are TRBV29-1 and TRBJ1-5; D is ambiguous. The CDR3 has 14 amino acids. In germline, CDR1 is SQVTM, CDR2 ANQGSEA. V lost 4 bases to trimming and J lost 0 bases, with 10 bases between them. In DNA form, the CDR3 reads TGCAGCGTTGGCACAGACTATAGCAATCAGCCCCAGCATTTT. Residues: CSVGTDYSNQPQHF.

The chain combines TRBV30 with TRBJ1-4; 10 nucleotides line up with TRBD1. Trimming cost V 8 bases and J 0 bases; bases outside gene matches: 3. The CDR3 sequence is 14 residues long. Looked up from germline, CDR1 is GTSNPN and CDR2 is SVGIG (reference sequence). The chain's CDR3 is CARTGGSTNEKLFF. DNA for the CDR3: TGTGCCCGGACAGGGGGATCAACTAATGAAAAACTGTTTTTT. Together with reference TRBV30 and TRBJ1-4, the CDR3 gives the full variable domain: SQTIHQWPATLVQPVGSPLSLECTVEGTSNPNLYWYRQAAGRGLQLLFYSVGIGQISSEVPQNLSASRPQDRQFILSSKKLLLSDSGFYLCARTGGSTNEKLFFGSGTQLSVL.